This is a list of T cell receptor beta chains from one sample in a study of cytomegalovirus exposure and HLA in healthy donors. Libraries were prepared by immunoSEQ multiplex PCR; TCRdb keeps only in-frame clonotypes and omits some of them. The sample yields about 190,000 clones, around 82% seen once. The sample was PBMCs. These receptors all come from a boy younger than 18 in good health and CMV-seronegative. CDR3s include the opening cysteine and the closing phenylalanine or tryptophan. D genes are given only for firm matches.

v_call: TRBV18; d_call: .; cdr3_aa: CASSHLTVTSTDTQYF
v_call: TRBV27; d_call: TRBD2; cdr3_aa: CASSLFSSGGASGNNEQFF
v_call: TRBV4-1; d_call: TRBD2; cdr3_aa: CASSPGLAVSNTGELFF
v_call: TRBV2; d_call: .; cdr3_aa: CASSVVGALEQYF
v_call: TRBV19; d_call: .; cdr3_aa: CASSIVNSNQPQHF
v_call: TRBV7-2; d_call: TRBD1; cdr3_aa: CASSFYRGDTEAFF
v_call: TRBV5-4; d_call: TRBD1; cdr3_aa: CASSTDRVAASPLHF
v_call: TRBV4-3; d_call: TRBD2; cdr3_aa: CASSQGSSGGAWNEQFF
v_call: TRBV7-2; d_call: TRBD1; cdr3_aa: CASSLDRVYEQYF
v_call: TRBV2; d_call: TRBD1; cdr3_aa: CASSVVGQGVGPQHF
v_call: TRBV29-1; d_call: .; cdr3_aa: CSVEIGRGETQYF
v_call: TRBV5-5; d_call: TRBD1; cdr3_aa: CASSWDRAYEQYF
v_call: TRBV4-3; d_call: TRBD2; cdr3_aa: CASSQTSGGDYNEQFF
v_call: TRBV2; d_call: .; cdr3_aa: CASSSKTVHQETQYF
v_call: TRBV27; d_call: TRBD1; cdr3_aa: CASSYTGANTEAFF
v_call: TRBV2; d_call: TRBD1; cdr3_aa: CASRQGANEKLFF
v_call: TRBV4-2; d_call: TRBD1; cdr3_aa: CASSQVWGQLNPEAFF
v_call: TRBV29-1; d_call: TRBD1; cdr3_aa: CSVEGQGLHEQYF
v_call: TRBV7-4; d_call: .; cdr3_aa: CASSLGAPGVAYEQYF
v_call: TRBV7-6; d_call: TRBD2; cdr3_aa: CASSLAPSGGYYEQYF
v_call: TRBV10-3; d_call: TRBD2; cdr3_aa: CAISESILAGVSQYF
v_call: TRBV9; d_call: TRBD2; cdr3_aa: CASSPRAGGSTDTQYF
v_call: TRBV4-1; d_call: .; cdr3_aa: CASSLESGYPSMDTEAFF
v_call: TRBV7-2; d_call: .; cdr3_aa: CASSSTAPGAKNIQYF
v_call: TRBV7-2; d_call: .; cdr3_aa: CASSFREPMGNEQFF
v_call: TRBV29-1; d_call: .; cdr3_aa: CSVVQVNTEAFF
v_call: TRBV15; d_call: .; cdr3_aa: CATSRDRLRARDTGELFF
v_call: TRBV7-9; d_call: .; cdr3_aa: CASSYNPRDKNTGELFF
v_call: TRBV25-1; d_call: .; cdr3_aa: CASSDLTGGEKLFF
v_call: TRBV6-1; d_call: .; cdr3_aa: CASSPEGRIGDTQYF
v_call: TRBV6-5; d_call: .; cdr3_aa: CASSNRRSNQPQHF
v_call: TRBV7-9; d_call: .; cdr3_aa: CSSSLGGNNSPLHF
v_call: TRBV7-2; d_call: TRBD1; cdr3_aa: CASSLAQSGGAGGYTF
v_call: TRBV4-1; d_call: .; cdr3_aa: CASSQEQGLGNYGYTF
v_call: TRBV2; d_call: TRBD2; cdr3_aa: CASSEPRGGNTGELFF